Listed below are T cell receptor beta chains from one sample, sequenced in a study of human T cells and chemical hapten exposure. TCRdb fed the RACE reads into MiXCR, producing one record per CDR3 protein. The sample contains roughly 88,000 distinct CDR3 sequences, around 9.5% of which appear only once. The sample here was whole blood, taken in connection with sensitization to the hapten diphenylcyclopropenone (DPC). Receptors originate from a woman aged 40 to 49 with alopecia areata. Some clones in this sample may be carry-over from other donors' samples. CDR3s include the opening cysteine and the closing phenylalanine or tryptophan. The order of the fields is clone size, J gene, V gene, D gene, CDR3 DNA, CDR3 protein. A D gene is named only where the DNA matches it firmly. Clone size is given for some rows only: seen once, a few or many times, or a class if the clone is expanded.

abundance: once; j_gene: TRBJ2-1; v_gene: TRBV30; d_gene: NA; CDR3nt: TGTGCCTGGAGCCTCTTTTACAATGAGCAGTTCTTC; CDR3aa: CAWSLFYNEQFF
abundance: NA; j_gene: TRBJ2-7; v_gene: TRBV10-1; d_gene: NA; CDR3nt: TGCGCCAGCAGCCTTAAGGTCTCCTACGAGCAGTACTTC; CDR3aa: CASSLKVSYEQYF
abundance: few; j_gene: TRBJ1-1; v_gene: TRBV6-1; d_gene: NA; CDR3nt: TGTGCCAGCAGACCGGGAAACCTGAACACTGAAGCTTTCTTT; CDR3aa: CASRPGNLNTEAFF
abundance: few; j_gene: TRBJ2-6; v_gene: TRBV7-9; d_gene: NA; CDR3nt: TGTGCCAGCAGCCGGGCAGGGCTGGAGGCCAACGTCCTGACTTTC; CDR3aa: CASSRAGLEANVLTF
abundance: few; j_gene: TRBJ2-5; v_gene: TRBV11-2; d_gene: NA; CDR3nt: TGTGCCAGCAGCCCGAGCGTGTCAGAGACCCAGTACTTC; CDR3aa: CASSPSVSETQYF
abundance: NA; j_gene: TRBJ1-1; v_gene: TRBV13; d_gene: NA; CDR3nt: TGTGCCAGCAGCTTTGGGTTGAACACTGAAGCTTTCTTT; CDR3aa: CASSFGLNTEAFF
abundance: few; j_gene: TRBJ2-6; v_gene: TRBV27; d_gene: NA; CDR3nt: TGTGCCAGCAGTTATGACAGCTCTGGGGCCAACGTCCTGACTTTC; CDR3aa: CASSYDSSGANVLTF
abundance: NA; j_gene: TRBJ2-3; v_gene: TRBV4-1; d_gene: TRBD2; CDR3nt: TGCGCCAGCAGCCCCTGGACTAGCGGGCTCTCAGATACGCAGTATTTT; CDR3aa: CASSPWTSGLSDTQYF
abundance: few; j_gene: TRBJ1-1; v_gene: TRBV20-1; d_gene: NA; CDR3nt: TGCAGTGCTAGAGTAACTCTTCTCTTGGGCACTGAAGCTTTCTTT; CDR3aa: CSARVTLLLGTEAFF
abundance: few; j_gene: TRBJ2-7; v_gene: TRBV11-2; d_gene: NA; CDR3nt: TGTGCCAGCAGTCCGTCGTACCAGCGGACCTACGAGCAGTACTTC; CDR3aa: CASSPSYQRTYEQYF
abundance: few; j_gene: TRBJ2-1; v_gene: TRBV7-3; d_gene: TRBD1; CDR3nt: TGTGCCAGCAGCCGCCCGGGACAGTACAATGAGCAGTTCTTC; CDR3aa: CASSRPGQYNEQFF
abundance: few; j_gene: TRBJ2-1; v_gene: TRBV20-1; d_gene: TRBD2; CDR3nt: TGCAGTGCTAGTTCCAAGCGGGGTACGAGCTCCTACAATGAGCAGTTCTTC; CDR3aa: CSASSKRGTSSYNEQFF
abundance: few; j_gene: TRBJ2-5; v_gene: TRBV7-8; d_gene: NA; CDR3nt: TGTGCCAGCAGCCACTTGGGGGGACGTGAGACCCAGTACTTC; CDR3aa: CASSHLGGRETQYF
abundance: few; j_gene: TRBJ2-5; v_gene: TRBV10-3; d_gene: NA; CDR3nt: TGTGCCATCACGCGGGGAGAACAAGAGACCCAGTACTTC; CDR3aa: CAITRGEQETQYF
abundance: few; j_gene: TRBJ2-1; v_gene: TRBV10-3; d_gene: NA; CDR3nt: TGTGCCATCAGTCCCCAGCGAGAGGATGAGCAGTTCTTC; CDR3aa: CAISPQREDEQFF
abundance: many; j_gene: TRBJ2-7; v_gene: TRBV5-4; d_gene: NA; CDR3nt: TGTGCCAGCAGCCGGGCCCTGACAGGACGGAATGTTCAGTACTTC; CDR3aa: CASSRALTGRNVQYF
abundance: NA; j_gene: TRBJ2-3; v_gene: TRBV24-1; d_gene: NA; CDR3nt: TGTGCCACCCGACCTACGGGTGAAGCAGATACGCAGTATTTT; CDR3aa: CATRPTGEADTQYF
abundance: many; j_gene: TRBJ2-1; v_gene: TRBV19; d_gene: TRBD1; CDR3nt: TGTGCCAGTATCTCGGACAGGGTGAGCAATGAGCAGTTCTTC; CDR3aa: CASISDRVSNEQFF
abundance: NA; j_gene: TRBJ1-6; v_gene: TRBV6-1; d_gene: NA; CDR3nt: TGTGCCAGCAGTCTATCAGGGGAAGGTAATTCACCCCTCCACTTT; CDR3aa: CASSLSGEGNSPLHF
abundance: many; j_gene: TRBJ1-1; v_gene: TRBV7-9; d_gene: NA; CDR3nt: TGTGCCAGCAGCGGCAGGGTTGCGGACACTGAAGCTTTCTTT; CDR3aa: CASSGRVADTEAFF
abundance: NA; j_gene: TRBJ2-5; v_gene: TRBV5-4; d_gene: NA; CDR3nt: TGTGCCAGCAGCTTGGGGGCAGCCCAAGAGACCCAGTACTTC; CDR3aa: CASSLGAAQETQYF
abundance: few; j_gene: TRBJ2-5; v_gene: TRBV3-1; d_gene: TRBD2; CDR3nt: TGTGCCAGCAGCCCTGGACTAGCGGCTGCACAAGAGACCCAGTACTTC; CDR3aa: CASSPGLAAAQETQYF
abundance: many; j_gene: TRBJ2-7; v_gene: TRBV11-3; d_gene: NA; CDR3nt: TGTGCCAGCAGCCCTGGTGGGGATCGCGAGCAGTACTTC; CDR3aa: CASSPGGDREQYF
abundance: NA; j_gene: TRBJ2-7; v_gene: TRBV6-5; d_gene: NA; CDR3nt: TGTGCCAGCTCCTTGAGACCCAGCTCCTACGAGCAGTACTTC; CDR3aa: CASSLRPSSYEQYF
abundance: many; j_gene: TRBJ1-2; v_gene: TRBV5-1; d_gene: NA; CDR3nt: TGCGCCAGCAGCTTGGACAATGCCCCCTATGGCTACACCTTC; CDR3aa: CASSLDNAPYGYTF
abundance: NA; j_gene: TRBJ2-2; v_gene: TRBV3-1; d_gene: TRBD1; CDR3nt: TGTGCCAGCAGTCGGGGCAGGGGGCGCGAGGGACTGTTTTTT; CDR3aa: CASSRGRGREGLFF
abundance: many; j_gene: TRBJ2-1; v_gene: TRBV28; d_gene: TRBD2; CDR3nt: TGTGCCAGCAGTGATGGACTAGCGGGGGTAAATGAGCAGTTCTTC; CDR3aa: CASSDGLAGVNEQFF
abundance: NA; j_gene: TRBJ1-3; v_gene: TRBV4-1; d_gene: NA; CDR3nt: TGCGCCACCCTCCGCGGAAACACCATATATTTT; CDR3aa: CATLRGNTIYF
abundance: many; j_gene: TRBJ2-7; v_gene: TRBV28; d_gene: TRBD2; CDR3nt: TGTGCCAGCAAAAAGCCCGGGACTAGCGGGGCCTCCTCCTACGAGCAGTACTTC; CDR3aa: CASKKPGTSGASSYEQYF
abundance: many; j_gene: TRBJ2-7; v_gene: TRBV3-1; d_gene: TRBD2; CDR3nt: TGTGCCAGCAGGGGACTAAACTCCTACGAGCAGTACTTC; CDR3aa: CASRGLNSYEQYF
abundance: NA; j_gene: TRBJ1-1; v_gene: TRBV6-2/TRBV6-3; d_gene: NA; CDR3nt: TGTGCCAGCTCGAGACAGAATGAAGCTTTCTTT; CDR3aa: CASSRQNEAFF
abundance: many; j_gene: TRBJ2-3; v_gene: TRBV28; d_gene: TRBD2; CDR3nt: TGTGCCAGCAGCCGCCCGTGGGCGGGGGGTTCCCAGGATACGCAGTATTTT; CDR3aa: CASSRPWAGGSQDTQYF
abundance: NA; j_gene: TRBJ2-1; v_gene: TRBV7-9; d_gene: TRBD2; CDR3nt: TGTGCCAGCAGCGACGGGGGGAGACCCTACAATGAGCAGTTCTTC; CDR3aa: CASSDGGRPYNEQFF
abundance: few; j_gene: TRBJ2-3; v_gene: TRBV9; d_gene: NA; CDR3nt: TGTGCCAGCAGCGGTGGACAGCCCCACACAGATACGCAGTATTTT; CDR3aa: CASSGGQPHTDTQYF
abundance: few; j_gene: TRBJ1-2; v_gene: TRBV4-1; d_gene: NA; CDR3nt: TGCGCCAGCAGCCAGGAATTACAGGGCCGCTATGGCTACACCTTC; CDR3aa: CASSQELQGRYGYTF
abundance: NA; j_gene: TRBJ1-3; v_gene: TRBV12-5; d_gene: NA; CDR3nt: TGTGCTAGTGGATTCGGGGACTCTGGAAACACCATATATTTT; CDR3aa: CASGFGDSGNTIYF
abundance: few; j_gene: TRBJ2-2; v_gene: TRBV5-6; d_gene: NA; CDR3nt: TGTGCCAGCAGCTTACGAATGAACACCGGGGAGCTGTTTTTT; CDR3aa: CASSLRMNTGELFF
abundance: many; j_gene: TRBJ2-7; v_gene: TRBV7-9; d_gene: NA; CDR3nt: TGTGCCAGCAGCTTAGGGCCAGGGAAATACGAGCAGTACTTC; CDR3aa: CASSLGPGKYEQYF
abundance: medium-sized; j_gene: TRBJ1-6; v_gene: TRBV10-3; d_gene: NA; CDR3nt: TGTGCCATCACCCAGGGGTATAATTCACCCCTCCACTTT; CDR3aa: CAITQGYNSPLHF
abundance: few; j_gene: TRBJ1-5; v_gene: TRBV5-6; d_gene: NA; CDR3nt: TGTGCCAGCAGCTGGGGTAGCAATCAGCCCCAGCATTTT; CDR3aa: CASSWGSNQPQHF
abundance: NA; j_gene: TRBJ1-2; v_gene: TRBV12-3/TRBV12-4; d_gene: NA; CDR3nt: TGTGCCAGCTCTCTTATCGAGTATGGCTACACCTTC; CDR3aa: CASSLIEYGYTF
abundance: NA; j_gene: TRBJ2-5; v_gene: TRBV7-9; d_gene: NA; CDR3nt: TGTGCCAGCAGCCCCAGGCCCCGGGATCAAGAGACCCAGTACTTC; CDR3aa: CASSPRPRDQETQYF
abundance: NA; j_gene: TRBJ2-1; v_gene: TRBV12-3/TRBV12-4; d_gene: TRBD2; CDR3nt: TGTGCCAGCAGTCTTGCCGGGACTAGCGGATACAATGAGCAGTTCTTC; CDR3aa: CASSLAGTSGYNEQFF
abundance: few; j_gene: TRBJ2-7; v_gene: TRBV20-1; d_gene: NA; CDR3nt: TGCAGTGCTAGAGGAGAGGCGGAGTTCTCCTACGAGCAGTACTTC; CDR3aa: CSARGEAEFSYEQYF
abundance: NA; j_gene: TRBJ2-3; v_gene: TRBV20-1; d_gene: NA; CDR3nt: TGCAGTGCTGCCCCTAGCGCCCCTCACTGGGATACGCAGTATTTT; CDR3aa: CSAAPSAPHWDTQYF
abundance: many; j_gene: TRBJ2-5; v_gene: TRBV7-2; d_gene: NA; CDR3nt: TGTGCCAGCAGCCGCGACAGCCCACAAGAGACCCAGTACTTC; CDR3aa: CASSRDSPQETQYF
abundance: many; j_gene: TRBJ2-1; v_gene: TRBV6-1; d_gene: TRBD2; CDR3nt: TGTGCCAGCACCCGGACTAGCGGGGGGGCGTCGGATGAGCAGTTCTTC; CDR3aa: CASTRTSGGASDEQFF
abundance: few; j_gene: TRBJ1-5; v_gene: TRBV6-5; d_gene: NA; CDR3nt: TGTGCCAGCAGTTACAGTCGGGGTCAGCCCCAGCATTTT; CDR3aa: CASSYSRGQPQHF
abundance: NA; j_gene: TRBJ2-3; v_gene: TRBV7-8; d_gene: TRBD2; CDR3nt: TGTGCCAGCAGCTTAAGGACTAGCGGGCTGAGTACAGATACGCAGTATTTT; CDR3aa: CASSLRTSGLSTDTQYF
abundance: few; j_gene: TRBJ2-3; v_gene: TRBV11-2; d_gene: NA; CDR3nt: TGTGCCAGCAGCTTAGTAAGGGGGGCCACAGATACGCAGTATTTT; CDR3aa: CASSLVRGATDTQYF
abundance: many; j_gene: TRBJ1-2; v_gene: TRBV5-1; d_gene: NA; CDR3nt: TGCGCCAGCAGCTTGGCCCCCGGGGTCACCAGCACTGGCTACACCTTC; CDR3aa: CASSLAPGVTSTGYTF
abundance: many; j_gene: TRBJ1-5; v_gene: TRBV7-2; d_gene: NA; CDR3nt: TGTGCCAGCAGCCTCAGGGCCATTAATCAGCCCCAGCATTTT; CDR3aa: CASSLRAINQPQHF
abundance: many; j_gene: TRBJ2-3; v_gene: TRBV7-2; d_gene: TRBD2; CDR3nt: TGTGCCAGCAGGGCGGGGGGCCCCCTCACAGATACGCAGTATTTT; CDR3aa: CASRAGGPLTDTQYF
abundance: few; j_gene: TRBJ2-5; v_gene: TRBV7-3; d_gene: NA; CDR3nt: TGTGCCAGCAGCTTAACGCACCAAGAGACCCAGTACTTC; CDR3aa: CASSLTHQETQYF
abundance: NA; j_gene: TRBJ1-2; v_gene: TRBV7-9; d_gene: NA; CDR3nt: TGTGCCAGCACGCCCCGTGGGGATTATGGCTACACCTTC; CDR3aa: CASTPRGDYGYTF
abundance: many; j_gene: TRBJ2-7; v_gene: TRBV12-3/TRBV12-4; d_gene: NA; CDR3nt: TGTGCCAGCAGTTTAGCTGGCCCGATCAGCTCCTACGAGCAGTACTTC; CDR3aa: CASSLAGPISSYEQYF